Following are 25 T cell receptor beta chains from one sample sequenced in a study of T-cell reconstitution after alpha-beta-depleted transplantation in children listed by TCRdb under 2016. Per the publication, the treatment or condition label means: allogeneic hematopoietic cell transplantation with graft depleted of TCRalphabeta T cells and CD19 B cells. The library was generated by PCR. For sequencing, an Illumina HiSeq 2500 was employed. TCR libraries were prepared with molecular barcoding, using unique molecular identifiers to normalize TCRbeta repertoire quantification. TCRdb trimmed public reads at Q25 via fastp, called clones via MiXCR and kept in-frame beta chains. When rows share a CDR3 protein, they turn into one entry using the most common DNA and genes. The sample data list almost 500,000 distinct CDR3 sequences, and about 10% of these were observed just once. Around 2% of the sample comes from the top ten.

The input for sequencing was PBMCs, taken before TCRalphabeta/CD19-depleted stem cell transplant. Every receptor here comes from a child under 10 years old with inherited bone marrow failure, due to receive a stem cell transplant.

In its sample, this clonotype was seen many times. The genes are TRBV20-1 and TRBJ2-7; a possible D gene is TRBD2 (5 bases). The V and J ends lost 0 bases and 6 bases respectively, with 9 bases between them. This CDR3 has 12 amino acids. Looked up from germline, CDR1 is DFQATT and CDR2 is SNEGSKA (reference sequence). The CDR3 sequence: CSARDVAFEQYF. In nucleotides, the CDR3 is TGCAGTGCTAGAGATGTAGCGTTCGAGCAGTACTTC.

This clonotype was recorded many times. The chain links TRBV20-1 to TRBJ1-2; the D gene is possibly TRBD1 (6 bases). Germline CDR1 and CDR2: DFQATT and SNEGSKA (reference sequence). This CDR3 has 14 residues. V was trimmed by 7 bases and J by 8 bases, leaving 23 bases between them. The CDR3 DNA follows: TGCAGTGGCGGACCCCCAGACAGGTTCCGAGGCTACACCTTC. Its protein is CSGGPPDRFRGYTF.

Notes on this clonotype: A read error is possible here, since a much larger clone lies one base away. The chain uses TRBV18 and TRBJ1-1; the D gene is possibly TRBD1 (6 bases). The germline CDR1 and CDR2 sequences are KGHSH and LQKENI. The CDR3 runs to 17 residues. Trimming stripped 6 bases from V and 6 bases from J, with 26 bases between. In DNA form, the CDR3 reads TGTGCCAGCTCCACTCGTCAGGCGACAGGAGTAACCCCTGAAGCTTTCTTT. The encoded protein is CASSTRQATGVTPEAFF.

This clonotype was found many times. This rearrangement joins TRBV14 to TRBJ1-2; D might be TRBD1 (6 bases). Per germline, CDR1 SGHDN and CDR2 FVKESK. This CDR3 is built from 13 residues. The germline V and J ends were trimmed by 1 base and 8 bases, with 11 bases remaining between them. DNA of the CDR3: TGTGCCAGCAGCCAAGGGTACAGGGAAGGCTACACCTTC. It is translated as CASSQGYREGYTF. Combining the CDR3 with reference TRBV14 and TRBJ1-2 gives the whole variable domain EAGVTQFPSHSVIEKGQTVTLRCDPISGHDNLYWYRRVMGKEIKFLLHFVKESKQDESGMPNNRFLAERTGGTYSTLKVQPAELEDSGVYFCASSQGYREGYTFGSGTRLTVV.

This clonotype was recorded many times. The chain carries TRBV5-1 and TRBJ2-3, with a tentative D call TRBD2 (5 bases). The V and J ends lost 0 bases and 0 bases respectively, with 8 bases between them. The CDR3 contains 15 residues. CDR1 is SGHRS, CDR2 YFSETQ, per germline. The DNA for the CDR3 is TGCGCCAGCAGCTTGGTTCCGGGGAGCACAGATACGCAGTATTTT. Its protein is CASSLVPGSTDTQYF. Together with reference TRBV5-1 and TRBJ2-3, the CDR3 gives the full variable domain: KAGVTQTPRYLIKTRGQQVTLSCSPISGHRSVSWYQQTPGQGLQFLFEYFSETQRNKGNFPGRFSGRQFSNSRSEMNVSTLELGDSALYLCASSLVPGSTDTQYFGPGTRLTVL.

This clonotype was seen ten or more times. The chain employs TRBV20-1 and TRBJ2-1; D call uncertain. V was trimmed by 6 bases and J by 4 bases, leaving 4 bases between them. This CDR3 spans 10 amino acids. From germline, CDR1 is DFQATT and CDR2 SNEGSKA (reference sequence). The CDR3 DNA is TGCAGTGCCCTTTACAATGAGCAGTTCTTC. It is translated as CSALYNEQFF.

This clonotype was detected only once. V is TRBV19 and J is TRBJ2-3; D is tentatively TRBD1 or TRBD2 (5 bases each). The V gene lost 10 bases and the J gene lost 4 bases, with 18 bases spanning the gap. In germline, CDR1 is LNHDA, CDR2 SQIVND (reference sequence). This CDR3 has 14 residues. The CDR3 loop is CATSWARGADTQYF. The CDR3 DNA reads TGTGCCACCTCCTGGGCACGGGGCGCAGATACGCAGTATTTT.

This clonotype was counted ten times or more. V gene TRBV7-2 combines with J gene TRBJ2-4; D is perhaps TRBD1 or TRBD2 (6 bases each). The V end lost 0 bases, the J end lost 5 bases, and 14 bases lay between the germline ends. The CDR3 has 16 residues. CDR1 is SGHTA, CDR2 FQGNSA, per germline. The CDR3 nucleotides are TGTGCCAGCAGCTTAGCGATTCGTAGGGGGGAAAACATTCAGTACTTC. Its translation is CASSLAIRRGENIQYF. Drawing the rest from reference TRBV7-2 and TRBJ2-4, the complete variable domain is GAGVSQSPSNKVTEKGKDVELRCDPISGHTALYWYRQSLGQGLEFLIYFQGNSAPDKSGLPSDRFSAERTGGSVSTLTIQRTQQEDSAVYLCASSLAIRRGENIQYFGAGTRLSVL.

This clonotype was recorded at least ten times. The chain uses TRBV6-5 and TRBJ2-7, with 8 bases lining up with TRBD1. J was trimmed by 5 bases and V by 9 bases; bases with no gene match: 3. Germline loops: CDR1 MNHEY, CDR2 SVGAGI. The CDR3 totals 11 residues. The CDR3 here is CASRQGNEQYF. The CDR3 bases are TGTGCCAGTAGACAGGGGAACGAGCAGTACTTC.

This clonotype appeared a few times. The chain has TRBV27 and TRBJ1-4, with unresolved D. The CDR3 has 15 residues. CDR1 is MNHEY and CDR2 is SMNVEV in the germline V gene (reference sequence). With 4 bases removed from V and 5 bases from J, the gap between germline ends came to 14 bases. Written as DNA, the CDR3 is TGTGCCAGCAGTTCCACCGGGTCCCAAAATGAAAAACTGTTTTTT. Amino acid sequence: CASSSTGSQNEKLFF.

The gene calls are TRBV5-5 and TRBJ2-7; D is unresolved. The CDR3 has 14 amino acids. Germline V lookup: CDR1 SGHKS, CDR2 YYEKEE (reference sequence). V lost 4 bases and J 4 bases, leaving 15 bases between the germline ends. Written as DNA, the CDR3 is TGTGCCAGCAGCCCCCTGGCGAGAATTTACGAGCAGTACTTC. This gives the protein CASSPLARIYEQYF.

The sample holds many counts of this clonotype. The chain combines TRBV12-3 or TRBV12-4 with TRBJ2-2; TRBD1 agrees at 7 bases. The CDR3 runs 14 residues. The junction had 4 bases not matched to a gene; V was cut back by 5 bases and J by 4 bases. Written as DNA, the CDR3 is TGTGCCAGCAGTCTCGGGACAGCCACCGGGGAGCTGTTTTTT. It yields the protein CASSLGTATGELFF.

This rearrangement joins TRBV29-1 to TRBJ1-2; the match to TRBD1 covers 9 bases. Germline lookup yields CDR1 SQVTM and CDR2 ANQGSEA. The CDR3 has 16 residues. V shed 4 bases, J shed 8 bases, and the junction held 17 bases outside the gene matches. The CDR3 bases are TGCAGCGTTGTCATGGTTAGCCCGGACAGGGGTTGGGGCTACACCTTC. Translated, it gives CSVVMVSPDRGWGYTF.

This clonotype has more than one count but fewer than ten. The V call is TRBV12-3 or TRBV12-4, the J call TRBJ1-2; 7 nucleotides match TRBD1. J gave up 5 bases and V 3 bases, and 6 bases lay outside the gene matches. The CDR3 is made up of 14 amino acids. The CDR3 DNA reads TGTGCCAGCAGTTTTAGGGACAGAATATATGGCTACACCTTC. Translation: CASSFRDRIYGYTF.

This clonotype was observed many times. The rearrangement joins TRBV7-9 to TRBJ2-1, with D possibly being TRBD1 (5 bases). CDR1 and CDR2 (germline): SEHNR, FQNEAQ (reference sequence). The ends were cut back, 1 base at V and 10 bases at J, with 11 bases in the middle. There are 13 residues in the CDR3. The CDR3: CASSLDPRTEQFF. The CDR3 DNA follows: TGTGCCAGCAGCTTAGATCCCAGGACAGAGCAGTTCTTC.

A note on this clonotype: This may come from a read error, since a much larger clone is one base off. The chain recombines TRBV14 with TRBJ2-1, with no clear D. The CDR3 has 16 residues. Germline V gene lookup returns CDR1 SGHDN and CDR2 FVKESK. The V gene lost 4 bases and the J gene lost 0 bases, with 13 bases spanning the gap. Here the CDR3 reads CASSLRLPRSYNEQFF. The DNA of the CDR3 is TGTGCCAGCAGCCTGCGCCTCCCGCGCTCCTACAATGAGCAGTTCTTC. Full variable domain (missing parts from reference TRBV14 and TRBJ2-1): EAGVTQFPSHSVIEKGQTVTLRCDPISGHDNLYWYRRVMGKEIKFLLHFVKESKQDESGMPNNRFLAERTGGTYSTLKVQPAELEDSGVYFCASSLRLPRSYNEQFFGPGTRLTVL.

The genes are TRBV5-1 and TRBJ2-5, with D possibly being TRBD1 (5 bases). Germline lookup yields CDR1 SGHRS and CDR2 YFSETQ. This CDR3 region has 14 residues. Deletions cut 4 bases from V and 1 base from J, with 11 bases between. CDR3 DNA: TGCGCCAGCAGCCTCAGGGTCGGCCAAGAGACCCAGTACTTC. It encodes CASSLRVGQETQYF.

The chain combines TRBV7-2 with TRBJ2-2; 14 bases are a match to TRBD2. The CDR3 is 16 amino acids. CDR1 is SGHTA, CDR2 FQGNSA, per germline. V lost 5 bases to trimming and J lost 5 bases; unmatched junction nucleotides: 4. For the CDR3, the DNA is TGTGCCAGCAGCCATTGGACTAGCGGGGGGACCGGGGAGCTGTTTTTT. As protein: CASSHWTSGGTGELFF.

In this sample, this clonotype turned up many times. The gene calls are TRBV2 and TRBJ2-7, with D unresolved. Trimming took 7 bases from V and 0 from J, leaving 13 bases between them. Germline assignment: CDR1 SNHLY and CDR2 FYNNEI. The CDR3 runs to 14 residues. CDR3: CASMWAESSYEQYF. As DNA, the CDR3 is TGTGCCAGCATGTGGGCGGAGAGCTCCTACGAGCAGTACTTC.

This clonotype was recorded once. A far bigger clonotype differs at one base, so this is likely a read error. The chain uses TRBV11-2 and TRBJ2-7; D is uncertain. Trimming shortened V by 6 bases and J by 2 bases, and 5 bases separated the two germline ends. CDR1 SGHAT and CDR2 FQNNGV come from the germline V gene. The CDR3 is made up of 11 amino acids. The CDR3 DNA reads TGTGCCAGCAGTAAAACCTACGAGCAGTACTTC. As protein: CASSKTYEQYF.

This clonotype came up many times. The chain carries TRBV27 and TRBJ2-7, with 13 nucleotides matching TRBD2. CDR1 is MNHEY, CDR2 SMNVEV, per germline (reference sequence). V shed 3 bases and J 2 bases; nucleotides not matched to a gene: 4. This CDR3 has 16 residues. CDR3 protein: CASSFLLAGGPYEQYF. The CDR3 region has the DNA TGTGCCAGCAGTTTCCTACTAGCGGGAGGGCCCTACGAGCAGTACTTC.

This clonotype was observed many times. This chain links TRBV12-3 or TRBV12-4 with TRBJ1-3, with TRBD1 identical over 8 bases. J gave up 4 bases and V 5 bases, and 10 bases lay outside the gene matches. There are 16 residues in the CDR3. The DNA for the CDR3 is TGTGCCAGCAGTACCAGACAGGGGATTGTCGGAAACACCATATATTTT. Translated: CASSTRQGIVGNTIYF.

This clonotype was recorded at least ten times. The CDR3 loop is CASSWMVPGRSGANVLTF. CDR3 bases: TGTGCCAGCAGCTGGATGGTACCCGGAAGATCTGGGGCCAACGTCCTGACTTTC. V is TRBV5-6 and J is TRBJ2-6; D not resolved. The CDR3 length is 18 residues. The germline V gene encodes CDR1 SGHDT and CDR2 YYEEEE. With 3 bases removed from V and 1 base from J, the gap between germline ends came to 17 bases. The variable domain in full, with the rest retrieved from reference TRBV5-6 and TRBJ2-6, is DAGVTQSPTHLIKTRGQQVTLRCSPKSGHDTVSWYQQALGQGPQFIFQYYEEEERQRGNFPDRFSGHQFPNYSSELNVNALLLGDSALYLCASSWMVPGRSGANVLTFGAGSRLTVL.

This clonotype was seen many times. The V gene is TRBV5-1, the J gene TRBJ2-3; D is perhaps TRBD1 or TRBD2 (5 bases each). Trimming took 4 bases from V and 3 from J, leaving 12 bases between them. This CDR3 is built from 14 residues. Per the germline V gene, CDR1 is SGHRS and CDR2 is YFSETQ. The CDR3 coding sequence is TGCGCCAGCAGCACCGGGACCCTGACAGATACGCAGTATTTT. Translation gives CASSTGTLTDTQYF.

There are a few counts of this clonotype. The chain has TRBV5-8 and TRBJ1-5, with TRBD1 as a possible D gene (6 bases). This CDR3 has 13 residues. V was shortened by 2 bases and J by 6 bases, with 9 bases between the two germline ends. Germline V CDR1 and CDR2: SGHTS, YDEGEE. This CDR3 is CASSFKGGQPQHF. The CDR3 DNA reads as TGTGCCAGCAGCTTTAAGGGGGGTCAGCCCCAGCATTTT.